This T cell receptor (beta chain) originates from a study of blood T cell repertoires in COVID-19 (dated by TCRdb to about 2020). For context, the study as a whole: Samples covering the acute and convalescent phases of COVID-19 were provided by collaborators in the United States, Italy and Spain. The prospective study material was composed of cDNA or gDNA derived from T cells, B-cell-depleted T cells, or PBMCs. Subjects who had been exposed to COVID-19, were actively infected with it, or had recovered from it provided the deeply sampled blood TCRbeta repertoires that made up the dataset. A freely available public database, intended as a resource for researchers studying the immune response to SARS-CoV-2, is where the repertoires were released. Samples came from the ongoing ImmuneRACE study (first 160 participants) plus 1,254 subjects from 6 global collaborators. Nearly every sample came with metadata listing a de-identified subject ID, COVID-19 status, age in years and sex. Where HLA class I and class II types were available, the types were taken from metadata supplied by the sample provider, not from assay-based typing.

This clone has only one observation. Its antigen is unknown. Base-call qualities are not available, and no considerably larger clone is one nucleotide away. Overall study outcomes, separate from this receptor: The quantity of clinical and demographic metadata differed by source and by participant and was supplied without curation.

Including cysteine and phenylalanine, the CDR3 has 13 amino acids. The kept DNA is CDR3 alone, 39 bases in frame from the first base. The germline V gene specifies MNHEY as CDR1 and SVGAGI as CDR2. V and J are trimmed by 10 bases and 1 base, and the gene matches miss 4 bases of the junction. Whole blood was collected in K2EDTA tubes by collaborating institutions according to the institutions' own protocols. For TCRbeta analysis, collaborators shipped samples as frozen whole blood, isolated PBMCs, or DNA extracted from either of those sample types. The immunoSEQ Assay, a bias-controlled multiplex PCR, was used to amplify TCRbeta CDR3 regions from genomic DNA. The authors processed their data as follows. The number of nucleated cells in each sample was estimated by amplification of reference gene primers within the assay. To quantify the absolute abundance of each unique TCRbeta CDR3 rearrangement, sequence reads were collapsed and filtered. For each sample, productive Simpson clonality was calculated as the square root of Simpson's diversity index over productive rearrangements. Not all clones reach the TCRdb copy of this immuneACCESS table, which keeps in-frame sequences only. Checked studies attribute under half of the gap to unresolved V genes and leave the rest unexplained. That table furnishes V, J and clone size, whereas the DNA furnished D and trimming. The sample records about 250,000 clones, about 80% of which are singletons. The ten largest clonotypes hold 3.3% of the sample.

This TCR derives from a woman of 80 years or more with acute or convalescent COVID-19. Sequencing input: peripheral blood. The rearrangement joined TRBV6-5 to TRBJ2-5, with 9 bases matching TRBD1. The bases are TGTGCCACCTCGACAGGGGGCCAAGAGACCCAGTACTTC. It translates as CATSTGGQETQYF.